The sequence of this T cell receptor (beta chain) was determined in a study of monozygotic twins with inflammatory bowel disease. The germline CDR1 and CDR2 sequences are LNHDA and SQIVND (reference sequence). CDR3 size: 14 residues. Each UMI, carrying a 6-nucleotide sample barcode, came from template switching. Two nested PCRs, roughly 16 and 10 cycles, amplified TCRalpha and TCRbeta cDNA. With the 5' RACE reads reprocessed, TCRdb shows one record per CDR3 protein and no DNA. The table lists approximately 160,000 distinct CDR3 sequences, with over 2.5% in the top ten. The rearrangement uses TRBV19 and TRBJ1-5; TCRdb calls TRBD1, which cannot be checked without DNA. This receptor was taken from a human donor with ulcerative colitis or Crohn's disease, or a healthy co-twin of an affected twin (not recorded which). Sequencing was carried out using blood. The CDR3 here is CASSKGQSRQPQHF.